Presented here are 10 T cell receptor beta chains from one specimen sequenced in a study of shared clonotypes between healthy human individuals. Only in-frame clones appear in the TCRdb table, and some are missing; sequencing was by immunoSEQ multiplex PCR. The sample holds about 2.3 million clones, approximately 95% seen once. The specimen sequenced was naive CD4+ T cells from PBMCs. Regarding subset: CD45RA+ positively selected. These TCRs come from a man between 18 and 35 years old in good health. Some clones in this sample may be carry-over from other donors' samples.

Points on this clone: This sample also contains other DNA sequences that code for the same CDR3. The CDR3 is CSVVWETQYF. Written as DNA, the CDR3 is TGCAGCGTTGTATGGGAGACCCAGTACTTC. The chain is built from TRBV29-1 and TRBJ2-5; D unclear. Deletions cut 4 bases from V and 5 bases from J, with 5 bases between. The CDR3 contains 10 residues. Germline V CDR1 and CDR2: SQVTM, ANQGSEA. Filled out from reference TRBV29-1 and TRBJ2-5, the complete variable domain reads SAVISQKPSRDICQRGTSLTIQCQVDSQVTMMFWYRQQPGQSLTLIATANQGSEATYESGFVIDKFPISRPNLTFSTLTVSNMSPEDSSIYLCSVVWETQYFGPGTRLLVL.

The CDR3 sequence is CAGEMTGTEDEQFF. CDR3 bases: TGTGCCGGAGAAATGACAGGGACGGAGGATGAGCAGTTCTTC. The J gene is TRBJ2-1, the V gene TRBV30, with 7 bases that match TRBD1. Trimming at V came to 8 bases and at J to 8 bases, leaving 15 bases not matched to a gene. Germline assignment: CDR1 GTSNPN and CDR2 SVGIG (reference sequence). The CDR3 consists of 14 residues.

J is TRBJ1-1 and V is TRBV28, with D maybe TRBD1 (5 bases). This CDR3 has 14 residues. CDR1 is MDHEN and CDR2 is SYDVKM in the germline V gene. V was cut by 5 bases and J by 2 bases, with 12 bases left in between. In DNA, the CDR3 is TGTGCCAGCAGTCCCCAGGGCAGCAACACTGAAGCTTTCTTT. Translated, it gives CASSPQGSNTEAFF.

The gene calls are TRBV19 and TRBJ2-1, with TRBD1 identical over 9 bases. Germline loops: CDR1 LNHDA, CDR2 SQIVND (reference sequence). The trim removed 7 bases at V and 6 bases at J, leaving 4 bases unmatched. This CDR3 has 13 amino acids. CDR3 protein: CASNRQGGNEQFF. The DNA of the CDR3 is TGTGCCAGTAACAGACAGGGGGGCAATGAGCAGTTCTTC.

V usage is TRBV18 and J usage is TRBJ2-7, with a weak D call TRBD1 (6 bases). V gave up 3 bases and J gave up 4 bases, with 22 bases separating them. Germline V CDR1 and CDR2: KGHSH, LQKENI. The CDR3 extends over 17 amino acids. CDR3 nucleotide sequence: TGTGCCAGCTCACCTAACGACCTAATCAGGGGCAAGTACGAGCAGTACTTC. Encoded protein: CASSPNDLIRGKYEQYF. Using reference TRBV18 and TRBJ2-7 for the parts outside the CDR3, the full variable domain is NAGVMQNPRHLVRRRGQEARLRCSPMKGHSHVYWYRQLPEEGLKFMVYLQKENIIDESGMPKERFSAEFPKEGPSILRIQQVVRGDSAAYFCASSPNDLIRGKYEQYFGPGTRLTVT.

The V and J genes are TRBV11-2 and TRBJ2-5, with D possibly TRBD2 on 6 matching bases. V was cut by 5 bases and J by 6 bases, with 22 bases left in between. Germline V lookup: CDR1 SGHAT, CDR2 FQNNGV. There are 16 residues in the CDR3. The CDR3 loop reads CASSDGGPQAVQTQYF. The CDR3 DNA sequence: TGTGCCAGCAGCGACGGGGGACCCCAGGCGGTACAGACCCAGTACTTC.

The table lists this clone with a few counts. The chain is built from TRBV19 and TRBJ1-5; perhaps TRBD1 as D (5 bases). The CDR3 extends over 16 amino acids. Deletions cut 1 base from V and 6 bases from J, with 16 bases between. Germline loops: CDR1 LNHDA, CDR2 SQIVND (reference sequence). CDR3 sequence reads: CASSIGSGAARQPQHF. CDR3 DNA sequence: TGTGCCAGTAGTATAGGGTCCGGGGCGGCCCGTCAGCCCCAGCATTTT.

The rearrangement links TRBV29-1 to TRBJ2-7; 9 bases fit TRBD1. The V and J ends lost 7 bases and 2 bases, in that order; junction bases with no gene match: 9. CDR1 is SQVTM and CDR2 is ANQGSEA in the germline V gene. CDR3 length: 14 residues. The DNA of the CDR3 is TGCAGCGCCCTTGTGGACAGGGGCCCCTACGAGCAGTACTTC. Protein product: CSALVDRGPYEQYF.

This chain connects TRBV5-1 to TRBJ2-2; 9 bases match TRBD1. CDR1 is SGHRS, CDR2 YFSETQ, per germline. This CDR3 region has 16 residues. J was trimmed by 7 bases and V by 2 bases; bases with no gene match: 9. The CDR3 reads CASSFGDRDGGGELFF. The CDR3 DNA is TGCGCCAGCAGCTTTGGGGACAGGGACGGTGGCGGGGAGCTGTTTTTT. Full variable domain (remainder filled in from reference TRBV5-1 and TRBJ2-2): KAGVTQTPRYLIKTRGQQVTLSCSPISGHRSVSWYQQTPGQGLQFLFEYFSETQRNKGNFPGRFSGRQFSNSRSEMNVSTLELGDSALYLCASSFGDRDGGGELFFGEGSRLTVL.

The V and J genes are TRBV7-2 and TRBJ2-1, with TRBD2 identical over 13 bases. The germline CDR1 and CDR2 sequences are SGHTA and FQGNSA. This CDR3 contains 18 residues. Trimming cost V 5 bases and J 4 bases; bases outside gene matches: 11. CDR3 protein: CASSPTSGRAGLYNEQFF. The CDR3 nucleotides read TGTGCCAGCAGCCCTACTAGCGGGAGGGCCGGCTTGTACAATGAGCAGTTCTTC.